These 28 T cell receptor beta chains were sequenced from one sample in a study of post-analysis software for immune sequencing data (dated by TCRdb to the mid-2010s). The study at large found these results: Significantly higher frequencies in patients than in controls were found for roughly 5 TRBV segments, including TRBV5-6, TRBV5-1 and TRBV20-1.

Libraries were constructed by PCR. Sequencing took place on an Illumina HiSeq 2500. To reduce PCR and sequencing biases, unique molecular identifiers were built into the TCR beta cDNA libraries. TCRdb redid the processing of the public reads, applying fastp at Q25 and MiXCR, and retained in-frame beta chains. All rows with the same CDR3 protein become a single entry with the most common DNA and genes. For this sample there are roughly 400,000 distinct CDR3 sequences; 35% to 45% appear just once. The top ten clonotypes cover approximately 7.1% of the sample. Their antigens are not known. Sample: blood. These receptors were obtained from a girl aged 2-10 years with multiple sclerosis.

The V and J genes are TRBV5-1 and TRBJ2-7; TRBD2 is a possible D gene (7 bases). Germline V gene data show CDR1 as SGHRS and CDR2 as YFSETQ. The CDR3 covers 14 residues. V gave up 4 bases and J gave up 5 bases, with 16 bases separating them. As DNA, the CDR3 is TGCGCCAGCAGCATCGATCGGGGGGCGGACGAGCAGTACTTC. This gives the protein CASSIDRGADEQYF.

This clonotype was counted at least ten times. V is TRBV7-9 and J is TRBJ2-5, with D uncertain. Trimming shortened V by 1 base and J by 5 bases, and 11 bases separated the two germline ends. CDR3 length: 14 amino acids. The V gene's germline CDR1 is SEHNR and CDR2 FQNEAQ (reference sequence). CDR3 bases: TGTGCCAGCAGCTTAGGACCGACGGCCGAGACCCAGTACTTC. Residues: CASSLGPTAETQYF.

This clonotype turned up a few times. This sequence joins TRBV2 and TRBJ1-5; no clear D gene. The CDR3 is 13 amino acids. V shed 3 bases and J shed 5 bases, with 8 bases lying between them. Germline V gives CDR1 SNHLY, CDR2 FYNNEI. CDR3 protein: CASSDQEDQPQHF. CDR3 nucleotides: TGTGCCAGCAGTGATCAGGAGGATCAGCCCCAGCATTTT.

This clonotype came up a few times. The gene calls are TRBV5-1 and TRBJ2-1, with TRBD2 identical over 8 bases. J gave up 4 bases and V 4 bases, and 10 bases lay outside the gene matches. The CDR3 consists of 16 residues. CDR1 and CDR2 from the germline V gene are SGHRS and YFSETQ. The chain's CDR3 is CASSRTGLAEYNEQFF. The CDR3 DNA follows: TGCGCCAGCAGCAGGACCGGACTAGCAGAGTACAATGAGCAGTTCTTC.

The chain couples TRBV12-3 or TRBV12-4 to TRBJ1-2; maybe TRBD1 (5 bases). The CDR3 extends over 13 amino acids. V lost 6 bases and J 0 bases, leaving 8 bases between the germline ends. The CDR3 here is CASRDNANYGYTF. In nucleotides, the CDR3 is TGTGCCAGCAGGGACAATGCTAACTATGGCTACACCTTC.

This clonotype was detected a few times. The genes are TRBV4-2 and TRBJ2-3, with 15 bases fitting TRBD2. Germline V CDR1 and CDR2: LGHNA, YNFKEQ. This CDR3 region has 19 residues. Germline trimming cut 6 bases from V and 0 bases from J; bases unmatched to any gene: 10. DNA for the CDR3: TGTGCCAGCAGTTCCCTTAGGACTAGCGGGAGGGCTAGCACAGATACGCAGTATTTT. This codes for CASSSLRTSGRASTDTQYF.

The table lists this clonotype with a few counts. The chain recombines TRBV12-3 or TRBV12-4 with TRBJ1-1; 8 bases line up with TRBD1. CDR3 size: 14 residues. Trimming took 2 bases from V and 10 from J; bases not matched to a gene: 9. CDR3 coding DNA: TGTGCCAGCAGTTTAATGGGTGGACAGGGCTCAGCTTTCTTT. This codes for CASSLMGGQGSAFF.

The chain has TRBV10-2 and TRBJ2-1; 9 bases fit TRBD2. Per the germline V gene, CDR1 is WSHSY and CDR2 is SAAADI. The CDR3 length is 14 residues. With V trimmed by 9 bases and J by 6 bases, 9 bases remained unmatched. CDR3: CASLTGTSSNEQFF. The CDR3 DNA follows: TGCGCCAGTTTGACCGGGACTAGCAGCAATGAGCAGTTCTTC.

V is TRBV6-5 and J is TRBJ1-4; tentative D call: TRBD1 (6 bases). There are 18 residues in the CDR3. V lost 2 bases, J lost 2 bases, and 18 bases lay in between. From germline, CDR1 is MNHEY and CDR2 SVGAGI. CDR3 sequence (DNA): TGTGCCAGCAGTTACCCCCCGGACAGCCCCTATACTAATGAAAAACTGTTTTTT. This sequence encodes CASSYPPDSPYTNEKLFF.

The rearrangement joins TRBV12-3 or TRBV12-4 to TRBJ1-6; D is unclear. The CDR3 covers 16 residues. Trimming pared 5 bases from V and 0 bases from J, leaving 11 bases between. CDR3 sequence reads: CASSPKGFSYNSPLHF. The CDR3 nucleotides read TGTGCCAGCAGTCCAAAGGGTTTCTCCTATAATTCACCCCTCCACTTT.

In its sample, this clonotype was seen many times. The genes are TRBV11-2 and TRBJ2-5; D might be TRBD1 (6 bases). CDR1 and CDR2 from the germline V gene are SGHAT and FQNNGV. This CDR3 spans 14 amino acids. V lost 4 bases and J lost 5, with 14 bases in between. Here the CDR3 DNA reads TGTGCCAGCAGCTCTCGGACAGCTGAGGAGACCCAGTACTTC. It specifies CASSSRTAEETQYF.

The chain uses TRBV7-2 and TRBJ1-1; D uncertain. The CDR3 is 16 amino acids. The germline CDR1 and CDR2 sequences are SGHTA and FQGNSA. Trimming took 7 bases from V and 4 from J, leaving 22 bases between them. The CDR3 spells CASNLWIVGSSTEAFF. The CDR3 DNA reads TGTGCCAGCAACCTGTGGATCGTGGGGAGTAGCACTGAAGCTTTCTTT.

This clonotype was detected only a few times. The junction departs from germline at one end; a sequencing error may be responsible. The chain joins TRBV20-1 to TRBJ1-4; a possible D gene is TRBD1 (5 bases). There are 14 residues in the CDR3. CDR1 is DFQATT, CDR2 SNEGSKA, per germline (reference sequence). In nucleotides, the CDR3 is TGTGGGACCAGGTATAGCGGAACTAATGAAAAACTGTTTTTT. Translated, it gives CGTRYSGTNEKLFF.

This clonotype was counted a few times. V and J are TRBV5-1 and TRBJ2-6; TRBD1 matches at 7 bases. V trimming: 6 bases; J trimming: 0 bases; junction bases outside the gene matches: 12. In germline, CDR1 is SGHRS, CDR2 YFSETQ. This CDR3 is 18 amino acids long. DNA for the CDR3: TGCGCCAGCACCTCCTGGGCAGGGGGAGTCTCTGGGGCCAACGTCCTGACTTTC. Translation: CASTSWAGGVSGANVLTF.

The J gene is TRBJ2-4, the V gene TRBV28, with 8 bases lining up with TRBD2. TRBJ2-7 explains the end of the DNA better; the J call may be wrong. Germline-derived CDR1 and CDR2 are MDHEN and SYDVKM. The CDR3 runs 16 residues. The CDR3 is CASRGLVDGRDCEQYF. The CDR3 DNA follows: TGTGCCAGCAGGGGCCTAGTTGACGGGAGGGACTGCGAGCAGTACTTC.

This clonotype was seen at least ten times. A single base separates this from a much larger clone, so it may be a read error. J is TRBJ2-3 and V is TRBV28; D unclear. V lost 6 bases and J 0 bases, leaving 10 bases between the germline ends. The CDR3 loop spans 14 amino acids. Germline values: CDR1 MDHEN, CDR2 SYDVKM. This CDR3 reads CASRLTASTDTQYF. CDR3 bases: TGTGCCAGCAGGTTAACGGCTAGCACAGATACGCAGTATTTT. The whole variable domain, remainder taken from reference TRBV28 and TRBJ2-3, is DVKVTQSSRYLVKRTGEKVFLECVQDMDHENMFWYRQDPGLGLRLIYFSYDVKMKEKGDIPEGYSVSREKKERFSLILESASTNQTSMYLCASRLTASTDTQYFGPGTRLTVL.

Ten or more counts support this clonotype. The DNA of the CDR3 is TGCAGTGCTAGAAAGGCTAGCGGGAGCTCCTACGAGCAGTACTTC. Its translation is CSARKASGSSYEQYF. The gene calls are TRBV20-1 and TRBJ2-7, with TRBD2 identical over 10 bases. With V trimmed by 2 bases and J by 0 bases, 4 bases remained unmatched. Germline lookup yields CDR1 DFQATT and CDR2 SNEGSKA (reference sequence). The CDR3 loop spans 15 amino acids.

This clonotype was observed a few times. The chain uses TRBV6-6 and TRBJ1-1, with unresolved D. This CDR3 contains 12 residues. Trimming shortened V by 2 bases and J by 1 base, and 2 bases separated the two germline ends. Looked up from germline, CDR1 is MNHNY and CDR2 is SVGAGI (reference sequence). This chain's CDR3 is CASSYQNTEAFF. CDR3 nucleotide sequence: TGTGCCAGCAGTTACCAGAACACTGAAGCTTTCTTT.

This clonotype was detected ten times or more. The genes are TRBV9 and TRBJ2-4, with 8 bases identical to TRBD2. This CDR3 comprises 16 residues. Germline loops: CDR1 SGDLS, CDR2 YYNGEE. The V gene end was trimmed by 3 bases and the J gene end by 6 bases; junction bases not matched to a gene: 11. CDR3 loop: CASSASGAGARNIQYF. Written as DNA, the CDR3 is TGTGCCAGCAGCGCGTCAGGAGCGGGGGCGCGAAACATTCAGTACTTC.

There are a few counts of this clonotype. The junction shows a germline mismatch at one end, possibly a read error. The gene calls are TRBV4-1 and TRBJ2-1; D unclear. The CDR3 sequence is 15 residues long. Germline V gene lookup returns CDR1 MGHRA and CDR2 YSYEKL. The CDR3 loop reads CASSQEQTSYNERFF. The CDR3 region has the DNA TGCGCCAGCAGCCAAGAACAGACTTCCTACAATGAGCGGTTCTTC.

The rearrangement joins TRBV6-2 or TRBV6-3 to TRBJ2-1; tentatively, D is TRBD2 (5 bases). This CDR3 has 16 amino acids. Germline values: CDR1 MNHEY, CDR2 SVGEGT. The V end was cut by 8 bases, the J end by 2 bases, with 19 bases between. CDR3 DNA: TGTGCCAGCGGGGAAACGCGGCTAGCAGCCTACAATGAGCAGTTCTTC. Protein sequence: CASGETRLAAYNEQFF.

The rearrangement uses TRBV7-2 and TRBJ1-2; 7 positions match TRBD1. Germline trimming cut 5 bases from V and 2 bases from J; bases unmatched to any gene: 11. This CDR3 region has 16 residues. Germline V gene lookup returns CDR1 SGHTA and CDR2 FQGNSA. The CDR3 DNA sequence: TGTGCCAGCAGCCCTGGGGGACAGAGCAGGAACTATGGCTACACCTTC. As protein: CASSPGGQSRNYGYTF.

In this sample, this clonotype turned up a few times. The junction and the germline gene differ at one end; a read error may be behind it. This chain links TRBV20-1 with TRBJ1-2, with D possibly matching TRBD1 (5 bases). The CDR3 consists of 16 residues. CDR1 is DFQATT and CDR2 is SNEGSKA in the germline V gene (reference sequence). In DNA form, the CDR3 reads TGCAGTGCAAGAGGGAGGTTAACGGGCGGGGGATATGGCTACACCTTC. Encoded protein: CSARGRLTGGGYGYTF.

On this clonotype itself: The junction shows a germline mismatch at one end, possibly a read error. This rearrangement joins TRBV7-2 to TRBJ1-4; unclear D gene. CDR1 is SGHTA and CDR2 is FQGNSA in the germline V gene. The CDR3 runs to 15 residues. CDR3 bases: TGTGCCAGCAGCCCAAGATCCGGCTCTAATGAAAAACGGTTTTTT. It is translated as CASSPRSGSNEKRFF. The whole variable domain, filled in from reference TRBV7-2 and TRBJ1-4, reads GAGVSQSPSNKVTEKGKDVELRCDPISGHTALYWYRQSLGQGLEFLIYFQGNSAPDKSGLPSDRFSAERTGGSVSTLTIQRTQQEDSAVYLCASSPRSGSNEKRFFGSGTQLSVL.

In this sample, this clonotype turned up a few times. The chain couples TRBV27 to TRBJ2-1; TRBD2 matches 11 bases. Germline values: CDR1 MNHEY, CDR2 SMNVEV (reference sequence). V was pared by 5 bases and J by 6 bases, with 6 bases of the junction left unmatched. The CDR3 runs 15 residues. CDR3 in amino acids: CASSLVAGGFNEQFF. DNA for the CDR3: TGTGCCAGCAGTCTAGTAGCGGGGGGGTTCAATGAGCAGTTCTTC.

This clonotype was recorded only once. The rearrangement uses TRBV5-1 and TRBJ2-1; the D is unclear. Germline V CDR1 and CDR2: SGHRS, YFSETQ. This CDR3 region has 12 residues. The V and J ends lost 3 bases and 8 bases respectively, with 9 bases between them. This chain's CDR3 is CASSSDGDEQFF. CDR3 DNA sequence: TGCGCCAGCAGCTCGGACGGTGATGAGCAGTTCTTC.

J is TRBJ1-6 and V is TRBV20-1; D might be TRBD1 (5 bases). V was clipped by 3 bases and J by 6 bases, with 27 bases between them. This CDR3 contains 19 residues. Germline assignment: CDR1 DFQATT and CDR2 SNEGSKA (reference sequence). As DNA, the CDR3 is TGCAGTGCTAGGGAACCGGGACGGAATCTCTCCCATCCTAATTCACCCCTCCACTTT. As protein: CSAREPGRNLSHPNSPLHF.

As concerns this clonotype: A clone one base away is much larger, so this may be a read error. The CDR3 bases are TGTGCCAGCAGCACGTCCGGGACCTCCTATGGCTACACCTTC. Encoded protein: CASSTSGTSYGYTF. The chain has TRBV7-2 and TRBJ1-2; perhaps TRBD1 as D (5 bases). V was cut by 5 bases and J by 4 bases, with 14 bases left in between. CDR1 and CDR2 (germline): SGHTA, FQGNSA. The CDR3 runs to 14 residues.